These T cell receptor beta chains were read from a single sample in a study of cytomegalovirus exposure and HLA in healthy donors. Libraries were prepared by immunoSEQ multiplex PCR; TCRdb keeps only in-frame clonotypes and omits some of them. The data contain about 160,000 clones, about four fifths of them singletons. The sequenced sample was PBMCs. These receptors came from a male donor in good health and CMV-seronegative. CDR3s include the opening cysteine and the closing phenylalanine or tryptophan. D genes are given only for firm matches. For some rows the clone size is stated as once, few or many, or as a class when expanded; others skip it.

v_gene,j_gene,d_gene,abundance,CDR3aa,CDR3nt
TRBV9,TRBJ1-2,.,.,CASSVEPGEVSYTF,TGTGCCAGCAGCGTAGAGCCAGGGGAAGTAAGCTACACCTTC
TRBV6-9,TRBJ1-5,.,.,CASIGGNQPQHF,TGTGCCAGCATCGGGGGAAATCAGCCCCAGCATTTT
TRBV13,TRBJ1-1,.,.,CASSANVPGELGTEAFF,TGTGCCAGCAGCGCCAACGTACCAGGGGAGCTTGGCACTGAAGCTTTCTTT
TRBV25-1,TRBJ1-1,TRBD1,.,CASSVSLQGVLMNTEAFF,TGTGCCAGCAGTGTATCGTTACAGGGGGTCCTAATGAACACTGAAGCTTTCTTT
TRBV10-3,TRBJ1-5,TRBD1,.,CAISAVTGGGQPQHF,TGTGCCATCAGTGCCGTGACAGGGGGCGGACAGCCCCAGCATTTT
TRBV29-1,TRBJ1-2,.,.,CSGQGLYGYTF,TGCAGCGGTCAGGGACTCTATGGCTACACCTTC
TRBV6-5,TRBJ1-4,TRBD1,.,CASSYSGTGGEKLFF,TGTGCCAGCAGTTATTCCGGGACAGGGGGTGAAAAACTGTTTTTT
TRBV4-2,TRBJ2-6,.,.,CASSQGQAGGANVLTF,TGTGCCAGCAGCCAAGGCCAGGCTGGTGGGGCCAACGTCCTGACTTTC
TRBV10-2,TRBJ2-5,TRBD1,.,CASSESGGHPQETQYF,TGCGCCAGCAGTGAGTCAGGGGGCCACCCACAAGAGACCCAGTACTTC
TRBV19,TRBJ1-5,.,.,CASRRQQEGNQPQHF,TGTGCCAGTCGGAGACAGCAGGAAGGGAATCAGCCCCAGCATTTT
TRBV7-2,TRBJ2-7,.,.,CASSLGDGGLYEQYF,TGTGCCAGCAGCTTAGGAGATGGAGGACTCTACGAGCAGTACTTC
TRBV6-5,TRBJ2-7,TRBD2,.,CASRLAGVGEQYF,TGTGCCAGCAGATTAGCGGGGGTGGGGGAGCAGTACTTC
TRBV6-5,TRBJ2-4,TRBD2,.,CAGRELAEAKNIQYF,TGTGCCGGCAGGGAACTAGCGGAAGCCAAAAACATTCAGTACTTC
TRBV2,TRBJ1-2,.,.,CASIQGIGYGYTF,TGTGCCAGCATCCAGGGTATAGGGTACGGCTACACCTTC
TRBV2,TRBJ1-1,.,few,CASDPDGGGTEAFF,TGTGCCAGCGATCCGGACGGGGGAGGCACTGAAGCTTTCTTT
TRBV28,TRBJ2-7,.,.,CASSPAQGSGYF,TGTGCCAGCAGCCCGGCCCAGGGGAGCGGGTACTTC
TRBV16,TRBJ1-6,TRBD1,.,CASSQQGASYNSPLHF,TGTGCCAGCAGCCAACAGGGGGCATCCTATAATTCACCCCTCCACTTT
TRBV27,TRBJ2-7,.,few,CASSLLGVAEQYF,TGTGCCAGCAGTCTCCTAGGGGTGGCCGAGCAGTACTTC
TRBV9,TRBJ2-7,.,.,CASSVGGGTNEQYF,TGTGCCAGCAGCGTAGGAGGCGGGACCAACGAGCAGTACTTC
TRBV6-5,TRBJ1-2,TRBD1,.,CASSRTGGGYGYTF,TGTGCCAGCAGTCGGACAGGGGGTGGCTATGGCTACACCTTC
TRBV7-3,TRBJ1-6,TRBD1,.,CASSAYTGGSYNSPLHF,TGTGCCAGCAGCGCCTACACAGGGGGCTCCTATAATTCACCCCTCCACTTT
TRBV5-1,TRBJ2-1,TRBD2,.,CASSSGLAGVLYNEQFF,TGCGCCAGCAGCTCGGGACTAGCGGGAGTATTGTACAATGAGCAGTTCTTC
TRBV5-1,TRBJ2-5,.,.,CASTPTVPETQYF,TGCGCCAGCACCCCTACTGTCCCAGAGACCCAGTACTTC
TRBV28,TRBJ2-5,TRBD1,.,CASSAGTGRETQYF,TGTGCCAGCAGTGCCGGGACAGGGCGAGAGACCCAGTACTTC
TRBV5-1,TRBJ2-5,.,.,CASSQRRGDQETQYF,TGCGCCAGCAGCCAGCGACGGGGAGATCAAGAGACCCAGTACTTC
TRBV7-3,TRBJ1-1,.,.,CASSQGGTNTEAFF,TGTGCCAGCAGCCAAGGGGGAACGAACACTGAAGCTTTCTTT
TRBV28,TRBJ2-1,.,few,CASSPRHWQFF,TGTGCCAGCAGTCCCCGACACTGGCAGTTCTTC
TRBV5-1,TRBJ1-4,.,.,CASRSYSNEKLFF,TGCGCCAGCAGGAGCTACTCTAATGAAAAACTGTTTTTT
TRBV4-2,TRBJ1-2,TRBD1,.,CASSHAGGRGYTF,TGTGCCAGCAGCCACGCAGGGGGGAGGGGCTACACCTTC
TRBV2,TRBJ2-7,.,.,CFFKQKAAYEQYF,TGTTTCTTCAAGCAGAAGGCGGCATACGAGCAGTACTTC
TRBV2,TRBJ1-6,.,.,CASGRTANNSPLHF,TGTGCCAGCGGGAGGACGGCAAATAATTCACCCCTCCACTTT
TRBV19,TRBJ2-7,.,.,CASRGRGETYEQYF,TGTGCCAGTAGGGGGAGGGGGGAAACCTACGAGCAGTACTTC
TRBV11-2,TRBJ2-1,.,.,CASSVTSFVNEQFF,TGTGCCAGCAGCGTGACTAGTTTCGTCAATGAGCAGTTCTTC
TRBV6-5,TRBJ1-2,.,.,CASSYRGIEYGYTF,TGTGCCAGCAGTTACCGGGGGATTGAGTATGGCTACACCTTC
TRBV9,TRBJ1-1,.,.,CASSVSQRTEAFF,TGTGCCAGCAGCGTATCCCAGAGGACTGAAGCTTTCTTT
TRBV6-6,TRBJ1-1,.,once,CASSSPAALNTEAFF,TGTGCCAGCAGTTCCCCCGCCGCTTTGAACACCGAAGCTTTCTTT
TRBV18,TRBJ2-7,.,once,CASSQGSYEQYF,TGTGCCAGCTCCCAGGGATCCTACGAGCAGTACTTC
TRBV7-9,TRBJ1-2,.,.,CSSSLAPRGGHGYTF,TGTTCCAGCAGCTTAGCCCCTCGGGGGGGCCATGGCTACACCTTC
TRBV5-1,TRBJ2-4,.,.,CASSVRPGDIQYF,TGCGCCAGCAGCGTGAGACCGGGGGACATTCAGTACTTC
TRBV6-5,TRBJ2-7,TRBD1,.,CASSQGGYEQYF,TGTGCCAGCTCACAGGGGGGCTACGAGCAGTACTTC
TRBV7-2,TRBJ1-4,.,.,CASSLFAGFSEKLFF,TGTGCCAGCAGCTTATTTGCTGGTTTTAGTGAAAAACTGTTTTTT
TRBV7-3,TRBJ1-1,.,.,CASSLTGEGVAFF,TGTGCCAGCAGCTTAACGGGTGAAGGGGTAGCTTTCTTT
TRBV2,TRBJ2-3,TRBD2,.,CASSVIGGVGDTQYF,TGTGCCAGCAGTGTAATCGGGGGGGTAGGAGATACGCAGTATTTT
TRBV6-5,TRBJ2-7,TRBD1,.,CASSYGTASYEQYF,TGTGCCAGCAGTTACGGGACAGCCTCCTACGAGCAGTACTTC
TRBV11-1,TRBJ2-1,.,.,CASRRTHNEQFF,TGTGCCAGCAGAAGGACACACAATGAGCAGTTCTTC
TRBV6-6,TRBJ1-5,TRBD1,.,CASQPHRGQPQHF,TGTGCCAGCCAGCCCCACAGGGGCCAGCCCCAGCATTTT
TRBV6-5,TRBJ2-7,.,.,CASSPETGRYEQYF,TGTGCCAGCAGCCCAGAGACAGGGAGGTACGAGCAGTACTTC
TRBV29-1,TRBJ2-5,TRBD2,.,CSVEDGGLAGGNRETQYF,TGCAGCGTTGAAGACGGGGGACTAGCGGGGGGAAATAGAGAGACCCAGTACTTC
TRBV5-1,TRBJ2-5,.,few,CASSLGLLQETQYF,TGCGCCAGCAGCTTGGGACTTCTTCAAGAGACCCAGTACTTC
TRBV6-1,TRBJ2-3,TRBD1,.,CASSRDRADTQYF,TGTGCCAGCAGTCGGGACAGGGCAGATACGCAGTATTTT
TRBV12-5,TRBJ1-5,.,.,CASAWEGNQPQHF,TGTGCTAGTGCCTGGGAGGGCAATCAGCCCCAGCATTTT
TRBV27,TRBJ2-7,TRBD2,.,CASRLAGGYEQYF,TGTGCCAGCAGGCTAGCGGGAGGCTACGAGCAGTACTTC
TRBV7-9,TRBJ1-5,.,few,CASSLSAGDNQPQHF,TGTGCCAGCAGCTTATCCGCGGGAGATAATCAGCCCCAGCATTTT
TRBV30,TRBJ1-1,.,few,CAWSVRGNTEAFF,TGTGCCTGGAGTGTACGAGGGAACACTGAAGCTTTCTTT
TRBV9,TRBJ2-7,.,.,CASSVGLNDRLSYEQYF,TGTGCCAGCAGCGTAGGGCTAAACGACCGACTCTCCTACGAGCAGTACTTC
TRBV2,TRBJ2-1,.,.,CASSEKGHAFF,TGTGCCAGCAGTGAAAAGGGACATGCGTTCTTC
TRBV6-5,TRBJ2-2,.,once,CASTPSGAGELFF,TGTGCCAGCACCCCCTCGGGTGCCGGGGAGCTGTTTTTT
TRBV4-1,TRBJ1-1,.,.,CASSQGWGGGNTEAFF,TGCGCCAGCAGCCAAGGGTGGGGGGGAGGGAACACTGAAGCTTTCTTT
TRBV6-1,TRBJ2-7,.,few,CASSDSRRYF,TGTGCCAGCAGTGATTCCCGTCGGTACTTC